These 12 T cell receptor beta chains originate from one sample sequenced in a study of PD-1 blockade in mismatch repair-deficient tumors. Sequenced by immunoSEQ multiplex PCR; TCRdb stores in-frame clones only, minus some. The sample records around 50,000 clones, around 82% being singletons. The sample was peripheral blood, taken 4 weeks after starting pembrolizumab. These receptors all stem from an adult with mismatch repair-deficient cancer.

J is TRBJ2-5 and V is TRBV28, with TRBD2 identical over 8 bases. Germline V CDR1 and CDR2: MDHEN, SYDVKM. V shed 3 bases, J shed 4 bases, and the junction held 1 base outside the gene matches. This CDR3 contains 13 residues. For the CDR3, the DNA is TGTGCCAGCAGTTTCCTAGCGGGAGAGACCCAGTACTTC. Translating gives CASSFLAGETQYF.

This rearrangement joins TRBV2 to TRBJ1-2, with D possibly matching TRBD1 (6 bases). The length of the CDR3 is 14 residues. V lost 6 bases and J lost 7, with 18 bases in between. Germline V gene lookup returns CDR1 SNHLY and CDR2 FYNNEI. The CDR3 here is CASRARQEGRGYTF. Written as DNA, the CDR3 is TGTGCCAGCAGGGCCCGACAGGAGGGTCGTGGCTACACCTTC.

The V call is TRBV27, the J call TRBJ2-7; 7 nucleotides match TRBD1. Trimming cost V 5 bases and J 1 base; bases outside gene matches: 14. CDR1 is MNHEY, CDR2 SMNVEV, per germline (reference sequence). The CDR3 has 17 amino acids. The CDR3 nucleotides read TGTGCCAGCAGTCCCAGGGGTTCCAGGGGGTTATCCTACGAGCAGTACTTC. It specifies CASSPRGSRGLSYEQYF.

The chain has TRBV5-1 and TRBJ2-5, with D perhaps matching TRBD1 or TRBD2 (5 bases each). The CDR3 consists of 14 residues. Germline values: CDR1 SGHRS, CDR2 YFSETQ. Trimming stripped 2 bases from V and 4 bases from J, with 12 bases between. CDR3 nucleotides: TGCGCCAGCAGCTTCCAGGGACCTGGAGAGACCCAGTACTTC. Translation gives CASSFQGPGETQYF.

The CDR3 sequence is CASSLIPGLASEQFF. The CDR3 DNA follows: TGTGCCAGCAGCCTTATTCCGGGACTAGCAAGTGAGCAGTTCTTC. The V and J genes are TRBV5-6 and TRBJ2-1; 9 nucleotides line up with TRBD2. The germline CDR1 and CDR2 sequences are SGHDT and YYEEEE. The V and J ends lost 4 bases and 9 bases, in that order; junction bases with no gene match: 11. The CDR3 sequence is 15 residues long.

The chain is built from TRBV5-1 and TRBJ2-7, with D unclear. The ends were cut back, 0 bases at V and 3 bases at J, with 7 bases in the middle. Looked up from germline, CDR1 is SGHRS and CDR2 is YFSETQ. This CDR3 has 13 residues. The CDR3 sequence: CASSLASDYEQYF. The CDR3 DNA reads TGCGCCAGCAGCTTGGCCAGCGACTACGAGCAGTACTTC.

This chain uses TRBV20-1 with TRBJ1-2; possibly TRBD1 for D (6 bases). V lost 8 bases to trimming and J lost 11 bases, with 15 bases between them. The CDR3 loop spans 10 amino acids. CDR1 is DFQATT and CDR2 is SNEGSKA in the germline V gene (reference sequence). In DNA, the CDR3 is TGCAGTACAGGGCTCCCATTATACACCTTC. It translates to CSTGLPLYTF.

The rearrangement joins TRBV27 to TRBJ2-1, with D maybe TRBD1 (6 bases). Trimming left V 7 bases short and J 1 base short, with 20 bases between. Germline CDR1 is MNHEY and CDR2 is SMNVEV (reference sequence). The CDR3 runs to 17 residues. The CDR3 DNA reads as TGTGCCAGCAATACCCTCAGAAGGGGGAGTTCCTACAATGAGCAGTTCTTC. Its protein is CASNTLRRGSSYNEQFF.

The rearrangement links TRBV9 to TRBJ2-5, with TRBD1 matching 7 bases. With 3 bases clipped from V and 2 bases from J, the junction kept 4 bases outside the gene matches. Germline V gives CDR1 SGDLS, CDR2 YYNGEE. The CDR3 covers 14 residues. This CDR3 is CASSAGTVQETQYF. CDR3 DNA sequence: TGTGCCAGCAGCGCCGGGACAGTTCAAGAGACCCAGTACTTC.

The chain has TRBV25-1 and TRBJ2-2, with D tentatively TRBD2 (5 bases). The CDR3 runs to 15 residues. Germline V gene lookup returns CDR1 MGHDK and CDR2 SYGVNS. Trimming removed 2 bases at V and 7 bases at J, with 14 bases between. CDR3 coding DNA: TGTGCCAGCAGTGAAAGTCGAGGGATTAGCGGGGAGCTGTTTTTT. It codes for CASSESRGISGELFF.

This clone has just a few counts. The chain recombines TRBV6-5 with TRBJ1-1; D remains ambiguous. The V gene lost 5 bases and the J gene lost 1 base, with 14 bases spanning the gap. The CDR3 consists of 15 residues. Germline V gives CDR1 MNHEY, CDR2 SVGAGI. In nucleotides, the CDR3 is TGTGCCAGCAGTGACTATAGGAGACAGAACACTGAAGCTTTCTTT. Encoded protein: CASSDYRRQNTEAFF.

V is TRBV6-1 and J is TRBJ2-7; D unclear. The CDR3 runs 14 residues. The germline gives CDR1 MNHNS, CDR2 SASEGT. Trimming took 6 bases from V and 0 from J, leaving 12 bases between them. CDR3 protein: CASRPAYLSYEQYF. The DNA for the CDR3 is TGTGCCAGCAGACCAGCGTACCTCTCCTACGAGCAGTACTTC.